One and the same sample provided the 4 T cell receptor beta chains below, sequenced in a study of response to subunit inactivated influenza vaccine. TCRdb re-called the RT-PCR reads through MiXCR, storing one row per CDR3 protein. This sample yields over 800,000 distinct CDR3 sequences, of which about 20% are seen a single time; 10% belongs to the top ten. The specimen comprised PBMCs from blood, sampled around 5 days after vaccination. The receptors shown here come from a man over 45 who received an inactivated influenza vaccine.

This clonotype was observed a handful of times. The rearrangement links TRBV14 to TRBJ2-1; 11 positions agree with TRBD2. J was trimmed by 0 bases and V by 4 bases; bases with no gene match: 5. The CDR3 totals 17 residues. Germline CDR1 SGHDN, CDR2 FVKESK. The chain's CDR3 is CASSRRGLADSYNEQFF. CDR3 coding DNA: TGTGCCAGCAGCCGGAGGGGACTAGCGGACTCCTACAATGAGCAGTTCTTC.

This clonotype was counted a few times. The J gene is TRBJ2-5, the V gene TRBV24-1; the D gene is possibly TRBD2 (5 bases). Germline V CDR1 and CDR2: KGHDR, SFDVKD. V was pared by 4 bases and J by 4 bases, with 12 bases between. The CDR3 loop spans 14 amino acids. The CDR3 protein is CATSEGSLRETQYF. CDR3 nucleotides: TGTGCCACCAGTGAGGGGAGCCTCCGAGAGACCCAGTACTTC.

The chain recombines TRBV6-2 or TRBV6-3 with TRBJ2-2; D is unclear. The CDR3 runs to 15 residues. Germline V CDR1 and CDR2: MNHEY, SVGEGT. V gave up 4 bases and J gave up 8 bases, with 17 bases separating them. The CDR3: CASSSGSRSLGELFF. CDR3 in DNA: TGTGCCAGCAGTTCCGGGTCCAGGTCTCTTGGGGAGCTGTTTTTT.

This chain uses TRBV3-1 with TRBJ2-7, with 10 bases fitting TRBD1. The CDR3 covers 15 residues. Looked up from germline, CDR1 is LGHDT and CDR2 is YNNKEL (reference sequence). With 0 bases clipped from V and 7 bases from J, the junction kept 6 bases outside the gene matches. CDR3 protein: CASSQEGQGIKEQYF. The CDR3 DNA reads as TGTGCCAGCAGCCAAGAGGGACAGGGGATCAAGGAGCAGTACTTC.